These 20 T cell receptor beta chains share one sample of origin, sequenced in a study of early T cells in non-severe SARS-CoV-2 infection. Each CDR3 protein gets one entry after TCRdb re-called the 5' RACE reads with MiXCR. Of 75,000 to 100,000 distinct CDR3 sequences in the sample, around 16% were seen once. Sequencing was done on a sample of whole blood. The receptors stem from an adult who was a healthcare worker with PCR-confirmed SARS-CoV-2 infection or an uninfected control (not recorded which).

V gene TRBV11-2 combines with J gene TRBJ2-3; 7 bases map to TRBD2. Germline lookup yields CDR1 SGHAT and CDR2 FQNNGV. CDR3 length: 16 amino acids. Trimming took 3 bases from V and 3 from J; bases not matched to a gene: 9. The CDR3 loop reads CASSFGLSGGTDTQYF. The CDR3 bases are TGTGCCAGCAGCTTCGGACTATCCGGGGGGACAGATACGCAGTATTTT.

The sample holds a few counts of this clonotype. The J gene is TRBJ1-3, the V gene TRBV7-6; D unresolved. The CDR3 covers 15 residues. V shed 1 base and J shed 0 bases, with 7 bases lying between them. Germline values: CDR1 SGHVS, CDR2 FNYEAQ. The DNA for the CDR3 is TGTGCCAGCAGCTTAGATGGCAGCTCTGGAAACACCATATATTTT. Translated: CASSLDGSSGNTIYF.

This clonotype came up many times. This chain uses TRBV7-9 with TRBJ1-4, with D perhaps matching TRBD1 (5 bases). Trimming stripped 5 bases from V and 0 bases from J, with 13 bases between. Germline CDR1 reads SEHNR; CDR2 reads FQNEAQ (reference sequence). The CDR3 runs to 16 residues. This chain's CDR3 is CASSRDRTTTNEKLFF. CDR3 nucleotide sequence: TGTGCCAGCAGCCGAGACAGAACGACAACTAATGAAAAACTGTTTTTT.

In DNA form, the CDR3 reads TGTGCCAGCAGCTTTGGCAGGGAAGAGACCCAGTACTTC. This translates into CASSFGREETQYF. The chain recombines TRBV11-3 with TRBJ2-5; tentative D call: TRBD1 (5 bases). Germline V gene lookup returns CDR1 SGHNT and CDR2 YENEEA. The CDR3 extends over 13 amino acids. Between the trimmed V and J ends, which lost 3 bases and 3 bases, there was a span of 8 bases.

This clonotype was seen a few times. This sequence joins TRBV20-1 and TRBJ2-2, with D perhaps matching TRBD2 (5 bases). The CDR3 loop spans 14 amino acids. Germline V lookup: CDR1 DFQATT, CDR2 SNEGSKA (reference sequence). Trimming cost V 2 bases and J 4 bases, with 11 bases left between them. The CDR3 reads CSARKEGTTGELFF. CDR3 bases: TGCAGTGCTAGAAAAGAGGGTACCACCGGGGAGCTGTTTTTT.

This clonotype appeared a few times. The rearrangement uses TRBV20-1 and TRBJ2-5; D might be TRBD1 (6 bases). This CDR3 spans 13 amino acids. Trimming shortened V by 0 bases and J by 5 bases, and 10 bases separated the two germline ends. Germline V gene data show CDR1 as DFQATT and CDR2 as SNEGSKA (reference sequence). DNA of the CDR3: TGCAGTGCTAGAGATACAGGGTGGGAGACCCAGTACTTC. It encodes CSARDTGWETQYF.

This clonotype was counted ten times or more. V gene TRBV19 combines with J gene TRBJ2-2; D not certain. V lost 3 bases, J lost 8 bases, and 13 bases lay in between. This CDR3 has 14 residues. Germline V CDR1 and CDR2: LNHDA, SQIVND (reference sequence). The CDR3 nucleotides read TGTGCCAGTAGTATCGAGGCGGAGAAGGGGGAGCTGTTTTTT. Its protein is CASSIEAEKGELFF.

The chain links TRBV28 to TRBJ1-2; unclear D gene. The germline V gene encodes CDR1 MDHEN and CDR2 SYDVKM. This CDR3 has 13 amino acids. V lost 4 bases and J lost 8, with 14 bases in between. CDR3 bases: TGTGCCAGCAGTTCTGAGCTTAAGTGGGGCTACACCTTC. Translating gives CASSSELKWGYTF.

The chain is built from TRBV6-2 or TRBV6-3 and TRBJ1-5; TRBD1 matches at 7 bases. V shed 5 bases and J 4 bases; nucleotides not matched to a gene: 5. Germline CDR1 and CDR2: MNHEY and SVGEGT. The CDR3 contains 14 residues. Written as DNA, the CDR3 is TGTGCCAGCAGTCACCGGGACAGAAATCAGCCCCAGCATTTT. Residues: CASSHRDRNQPQHF.

This clonotype has only a few counts. The chain combines TRBV27 with TRBJ2-7; 8 nucleotides line up with TRBD1. The V and J ends lost 4 bases and 3 bases, in that order; junction bases with no gene match: 2. This CDR3 is built from 13 residues. Germline assignment: CDR1 MNHEY and CDR2 SMNVEV (reference sequence). The CDR3 sequence: CASSYGTGYEQYF. In nucleotides, the CDR3 is TGTGCCAGCAGTTACGGGACAGGCTACGAGCAGTACTTC.

This clonotype has just a few counts. This may come from a read error, since a much larger clone is one base off. The chain couples TRBV7-9 to TRBJ1-5; tentative D call: TRBD1 (6 bases). The CDR3 totals 13 residues. The germline CDR1 and CDR2 sequences are SEHNR and FQNEAQ (reference sequence). The V end was cut by 4 bases, the J end by 2 bases, with 6 bases between. The CDR3, as DNA: TGTGCCAGCAGCTCAGGGGGCAATCAGCCCCAGCATTTT. Its protein product is CASSSGGNQPQHF.

This clonotype has just a few counts. The genes are TRBV12-3 or TRBV12-4 and TRBJ2-3; 12 bases agree with TRBD2. The CDR3 length is 15 residues. V trimming: 6 bases; J trimming: 7 bases; junction bases outside the gene matches: 8. Written as DNA, the CDR3 is TGTGCCAGCAGCCCTCTAGCGGGAGGGCCGAATACGCAGTATTTT. Amino acid sequence: CASSPLAGGPNTQYF.

This clonotype has only a few counts. The V gene is TRBV7-9, the J gene TRBJ2-1, with 10 bases aligning to TRBD2. V lost 4 bases to trimming and J lost 6 bases; unmatched junction nucleotides: 9. This CDR3 has 16 residues. Germline CDR1 reads SEHNR; CDR2 reads FQNEAQ (reference sequence). CDR3 sequence: CASSYPSGGVSNEQFF. The CDR3 DNA reads as TGTGCCAGCAGCTACCCTAGCGGGGGCGTGTCCAATGAGCAGTTCTTC.

V is TRBV5-5 and J is TRBJ1-5; no firm D call. The CDR3 spans 13 residues. With 0 bases removed from V and 6 bases from J, the gap between germline ends came to 7 bases. Germline V lookup: CDR1 SGHKS, CDR2 YYEKEE (reference sequence). The CDR3 bases are TGTGCCAGCAGCTTGGAATGGGGTCAGCCCCAGCATTTT. Amino acids: CASSLEWGQPQHF.

This clonotype has only a few counts. V and J are TRBV7-6 and TRBJ2-1; D may correspond to TRBD1 or TRBD2 (6 bases each). V shed 5 bases and J shed 6 bases, with 20 bases lying between them. This CDR3 region has 16 residues. Per germline, CDR1 SGHVS and CDR2 FNYEAQ. The CDR3 loop reads CASSTNVQGGFNEQFF. The CDR3 DNA is TGTGCCAGCAGCACAAACGTACAGGGAGGTTTCAATGAGCAGTTCTTC.

The chain recombines TRBV27 with TRBJ2-1; TRBD2 matches 9 bases. Germline CDR1 and CDR2: MNHEY and SMNVEV (reference sequence). The CDR3 extends over 15 amino acids. With 6 bases clipped from V and 5 bases from J, the junction kept 8 bases outside the gene matches. CDR3 DNA: TGTGCCAGCAGGGAGACGGGACTAGCCAACAATGAGCAGTTCTTC. Its translation: CASRETGLANNEQFF.

This clonotype has a count of ten or more. The chain couples TRBV24-1 to TRBJ1-5; 10 bases fit TRBD1. The germline gives CDR1 KGHDR, CDR2 SFDVKD. The ends lost 2 bases at V and 3 bases at J; junction bases unmatched: 6. CDR3 length equals 17 residues. CDR3 amino acids: CATSDSLGQGDNQPQHF. The CDR3 nucleotides are TGTGCCACCAGTGATTCACTCGGACAGGGGGACAATCAGCCCCAGCATTTT.

This clonotype was counted a few times. The chain couples TRBV5-1 to TRBJ2-2, with D possibly TRBD1 on 6 matching bases. The CDR3 runs to 16 residues. V gave up 1 base and J gave up 2 bases, with 12 bases separating them. The V gene's germline CDR1 is SGHRS and CDR2 YFSETQ. This chain's CDR3 is CASSLTGNGNTGELFF. The CDR3 coding sequence is TGCGCCAGCAGCTTGACAGGGAACGGAAACACCGGGGAGCTGTTTTTT.

The chain links TRBV2 to TRBJ2-1, with D maybe TRBD2 (7 bases). In germline, CDR1 is SNHLY, CDR2 FYNNEI. This CDR3 contains 14 residues. V was cut by 8 bases and J by 6 bases, with 17 bases left in between. The CDR3 loop reads CASLLGGGGNEQFF. The CDR3 region has the DNA TGTGCCAGCCTACTAGGGGGAGGGGGCAATGAGCAGTTCTTC.

This clonotype was detected many times. This chain joins TRBV19 and TRBJ2-7; TRBD1 aligns across 9 bases. The ends lost 3 bases at V and 1 base at J; junction bases unmatched: 4. Looked up from germline, CDR1 is LNHDA and CDR2 is SQIVND (reference sequence). This CDR3 is 15 amino acids long. DNA for the CDR3: TGTGCCAGTAGTATCGCCGGGACAGGGTCCTACGAGCAGTACTTC. Its translation is CASSIAGTGSYEQYF.